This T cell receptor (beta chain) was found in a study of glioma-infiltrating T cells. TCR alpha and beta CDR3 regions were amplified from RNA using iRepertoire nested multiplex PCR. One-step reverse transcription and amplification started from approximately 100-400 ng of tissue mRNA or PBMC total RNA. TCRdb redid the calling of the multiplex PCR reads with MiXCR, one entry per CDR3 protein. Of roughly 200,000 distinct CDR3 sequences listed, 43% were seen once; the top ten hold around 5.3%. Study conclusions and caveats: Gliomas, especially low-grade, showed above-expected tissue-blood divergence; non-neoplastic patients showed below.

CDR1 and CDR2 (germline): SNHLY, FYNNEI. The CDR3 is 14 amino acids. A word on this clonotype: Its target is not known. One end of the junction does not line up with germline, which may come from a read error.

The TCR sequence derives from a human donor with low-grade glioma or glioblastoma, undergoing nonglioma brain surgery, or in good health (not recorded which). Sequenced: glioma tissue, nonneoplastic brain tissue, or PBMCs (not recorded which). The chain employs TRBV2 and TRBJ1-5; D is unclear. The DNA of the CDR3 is TGTGCCAGCAGCCTCGACGGTACTAATCAGCCTCAGCATTTT. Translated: CASSLDGTNQPQHF.